This T cell receptor (beta chain) emerged from a study of T cell responses to AZD1222 COVID-19 vaccine. Study results and limitations: It was only after the peak T cell response that any repertoires were sampled. Of spike-specific TCRs, nearly half reportedly target regions left unmutated in variants.

The assay was immunoSEQ multiplex PCR, and TCRdb's table has in-frame clones only and misses some. This table holds roughly 70,000 clones, around 86% found once. Concerning this clone itself: The antigen remains undetermined.

Trimming removed 5 bases from V and 4 bases from J, with 15 bases in between. The germline V gene has CDR1 MNHEY and CDR2 SVGAGI. The CDR3 has 15 amino acids. V usage is TRBV6-5 and J usage is TRBJ1-3, with D tentatively TRBD1 (5 bases). Sequences were derived from peripheral blood, sampled on day 0 of AZD1222 vaccination. The receptor's source is an adult in good health. The CDR3 nucleotides read TGTGCCAGCAGTAGGCATGGGGGATCGGGAAACACCATATATTTT. Its translation is CASSRHGGSGNTIYF.